Presented here are 14 T cell receptor beta chains from one specimen sequenced in a study of cytomegalovirus exposure and HLA in healthy donors. The PCR made use of 60 Vbeta and 13 Jbeta primers. Assay: immunoSEQ multiplex PCR; the TCRdb copy retains only in-frame clones and omits some. The repertoire table contains more than 95,000 clones. The sequenced sample consisted of PBMCs. These receptors all stem from a man aged 35 to 55 in good health and CMV-seronegative.

The chain employs TRBV29-1 and TRBJ2-1; 8 bases match TRBD2. Germline CDR1 SQVTM, CDR2 ANQGSEA. The length of the CDR3 is 15 residues. With V trimmed by 6 bases and J by 8 bases, 15 bases remained unmatched. The CDR3 spells CSVEPHSGSPYEQFF. CDR3 bases: TGCAGCGTCGAACCCCACAGCGGGAGTCCATATGAGCAGTTCTTC.

This sequence joins TRBV7-2 and TRBJ2-5, with D possibly being TRBD1 (6 bases). The CDR3 contains 13 residues. Per the germline V gene, CDR1 is SGHTA and CDR2 is FQGNSA. Trimming left V 5 bases short and J 3 bases short, with 10 bases between. The CDR3 sequence: CASSKYREETQYF. The CDR3, as DNA: TGTGCCAGCAGCAAATACAGGGAAGAGACCCAGTACTTC. The variable domain in full, completed from reference TRBV7-2 and TRBJ2-5, reads GAGVSQSPSNKVTEKGKDVELRCDPISGHTALYWYRQSLGQGLEFLIYFQGNSAPDKSGLPSDRFSAERTGGSVSTLTIQRTQQEDSAVYLCASSKYREETQYFGPGTRLLVL.

The genes are TRBV7-2 and TRBJ1-1, with D maybe TRBD1 (5 bases). The CDR3 consists of 14 residues. Germline V gene data show CDR1 as SGHTA and CDR2 as FQGNSA. V lost 1 base, J lost 4 bases, and 10 bases lay in between. The CDR3 bases are TGTGCCAGCAGCTTAGTGGGGGGAGGCACTGAAGCTTTCTTT. Its translation: CASSLVGGGTEAFF.

The gene calls are TRBV29-1 and TRBJ2-3; a weak D match, TRBD2 (5 bases). Trimming shortened V by 3 bases and J by 4 bases, and 8 bases separated the two germline ends. The CDR3 contains 12 residues. Germline CDR1 reads SQVTM; CDR2 reads ANQGSEA. CDR3: CSVDWGADTQYF. In nucleotides, the CDR3 is TGCAGCGTTGATTGGGGAGCAGATACGCAGTATTTT.

The chain links TRBV5-6 to TRBJ1-2, with 11 nucleotides matching TRBD1. CDR3 length: 16 residues. CDR1 is SGHDT, CDR2 YYEEEE, per germline. Losses at the gene ends were 5 bases for V and 7 bases for J; bases not matched to a gene: 13. The CDR3 protein is CASSFGTGGIDGGYTF. The CDR3, as DNA: TGTGCCAGCAGTTTTGGGACAGGGGGAATTGACGGTGGCTACACCTTC.

The chain is built from TRBV5-1 and TRBJ1-1; D might be TRBD1 (5 bases). The CDR3 covers 13 residues. CDR1 and CDR2 from the germline V gene are SGHRS and YFSETQ. V shed 5 bases and J shed 4 bases, with 12 bases lying between them. This CDR3 is CASRGGTTTEAFF. The CDR3, as DNA: TGCGCCAGCAGGGGAGGGACTACCACTGAAGCTTTCTTT.

The chain's CDR3 is CASSITGDTQYF. CDR3 bases: TGTGCCAGCTCAATCACAGGGGATACGCAGTATTTT. The V gene is TRBV18, the J gene TRBJ2-3, with D possibly TRBD1 on 6 matching bases. Germline V CDR1 and CDR2: KGHSH, LQKENI. The CDR3 runs 12 residues. Between the trimmed V and J ends, which lost 5 bases and 6 bases, there was a span of 9 bases.

The rearrangement joins TRBV5-1 to TRBJ2-1; maybe TRBD2 (6 bases). Deletions cut 0 bases from V and 0 bases from J, with 10 bases between. In germline, CDR1 is SGHRS, CDR2 YFSETQ. This CDR3 spans 16 amino acids. The CDR3 DNA sequence: TGCGCCAGCAGCTTGGCCGGAGGGACCTCCTACAATGAGCAGTTCTTC. It encodes CASSLAGGTSYNEQFF.

The gene calls are TRBV19 and TRBJ2-7; TRBD2 is a possible D gene (5 bases). V was shortened by 5 bases and J by 0 bases, with 14 bases between the two germline ends. CDR1 and CDR2 (germline): LNHDA, SQIVND (reference sequence). The CDR3 is 15 residues long. CDR3 in amino acids: CASSLGPGSSYEQYF. The CDR3 region has the DNA TGTGCCAGTAGTTTAGGCCCGGGGAGCTCCTACGAGCAGTACTTC.

The chain carries TRBV18 and TRBJ2-1, with 15 bases aligning to TRBD2. Germline V lookup: CDR1 KGHSH, CDR2 LQKENI. This CDR3 comprises 16 residues. Unmatched junction bases numbered 5, after V lost 3 bases and J lost 8 bases. This CDR3 is CASSPGLAGGQDEQFF. CDR3 sequence (DNA): TGTGCCAGCTCACCTGGACTAGCGGGGGGGCAGGATGAGCAGTTCTTC. Using reference TRBV18 and TRBJ2-1 for the parts outside the CDR3, the full variable domain is NAGVMQNPRHLVRRRGQEARLRCSPMKGHSHVYWYRQLPEEGLKFMVYLQKENIIDESGMPKERFSAEFPKEGPSILRIQQVVRGDSAAYFCASSPGLAGGQDEQFFGPGTRLTVL.

This chain links TRBV9 with TRBJ2-3; D not certain. CDR1 is SGDLS and CDR2 is YYNGEE in the germline V gene. The CDR3 runs to 14 residues. The germline V and J ends were trimmed by 0 bases and 3 bases, with 8 bases remaining between them. The CDR3, as DNA: TGTGCCAGCAGCGTAGATGACACAACAGATACGCAGTATTTT. Its translation: CASSVDDTTDTQYF.

The genes are TRBV10-2 and TRBJ2-1; 13 bases are a match to TRBD2. This CDR3 comprises 20 residues. The V gene's germline CDR1 is WSHSY and CDR2 SAAADI. Unmatched junction bases numbered 19, after V lost 3 bases and J lost 8 bases. CDR3 loop: CASSDTFGTSGELTGYEQFF. In DNA, the CDR3 is TGCGCCAGCAGTGATACCTTCGGGACTAGCGGGGAGTTGACGGGGTATGAGCAGTTCTTC.

The gene calls are TRBV5-1 and TRBJ2-7; the D gene is possibly TRBD1 (6 bases). Germline lookup yields CDR1 SGHRS and CDR2 YFSETQ. The V end lost 0 bases, the J end lost 3 bases, and 13 bases lay between the germline ends. The CDR3 loop spans 15 amino acids. CDR3 DNA: TGCGCCAGCAGCTTGGCTGATATACAGGGCTACGAGCAGTACTTC. Translating it yields CASSLADIQGYEQYF.

This chain uses TRBV12-5 with TRBJ2-1, with 7 bases aligning to TRBD1. Germline loops: CDR1 LGHNT, CDR2 FRNRAP. There are 17 residues in the CDR3. V shed 5 bases and J 0 bases; nucleotides not matched to a gene: 10. CDR3 in DNA: TGTGCTAGTGGTACGAACCTGGGGACAGCCTCCTACAATGAGCAGTTCTTC. Its translation is CASGTNLGTASYNEQFF.